The 26 T cell receptor beta chains below come from one sample, sequenced in a study of spatial heterogeneity in lung cancer (dated by TCRdb to about 2019). The paper as a whole reports these results and caveats: The number of expanded intratumoral alpha and beta TCRs correlated with the tumor nonsynonymous mutation count.

Interpreted using the paper, the time point label stands for: sample taken at primary tumor resection. No antigen is known for these receptors. Library preparation used 5' RACE. TCRdb names NextSeq 500 as the instrument used. Through fastp at Q25 and MiXCR, TCRdb rebuilt clones from the public reads, retaining in-frame beta chains. For every CDR3 protein sequence, its rows merge into one entry that carries the most common genes and DNA. Within this sample are about 6,000 distinct CDR3 sequences, with 12% to 15% of them counted one time only. The ten largest clonotypes hold approximately 10% of the sample. Sequences were derived from lung tumor tissue, sampled at surgery. The source is a male donor with early-stage non-small cell lung cancer.

Regarding this clonotype: This beta chain is a stray sequence in a library constructed for alpha chains; its clone size is not meaningful. The chain is built from TRBV6-1 and TRBJ2-1, with 11 nucleotides matching TRBD2. J gave up 5 bases and V 7 bases, and 4 bases lay outside the gene matches. CDR1 is MNHNS and CDR2 is SASEGT in the germline V gene. This CDR3 has 14 amino acids. CDR3 region: CASTMGLADNEQFF. The CDR3 region has the DNA TGTGCCAGCACCATGGGACTAGCGGACAATGAGCAGTTCTTC.

Sample share makes this clonotype medium-sized. This beta chain represents an off-target read in a library built for alpha chains; its size is of limited meaning. The rearrangement uses TRBV5-1 and TRBJ2-3, with TRBD2 matching over 8 bases. The CDR3 has 14 residues. The germline V gene encodes CDR1 SGHRS and CDR2 YFSETQ. After removal of 7 bases from V and 2 bases from J, the junction contained 6 bases not matched to a gene. CDR3 residues: CASRPGLVTDTQYF. The CDR3 DNA sequence: TGCGCCAGCCGGCCGGGACTAGTCACAGATACGCAGTATTTT.

This clonotype was counted many times. This beta chain turned up in a library designed for alpha chains; as an off-target read, its abundance says little. The rearrangement joins TRBV5-1 to TRBJ2-2, with TRBD1 matching over 10 bases. The V gene end was trimmed by 1 base and the J gene end by 6 bases; junction bases not matched to a gene: 6. Germline V lookup: CDR1 SGHRS, CDR2 YFSETQ. CDR3 length: 16 amino acids. CDR3 nucleotide sequence: TGCGCCAGCAGCTTGCCACCCGGGACAGGGGCCGGGGAGCTGTTTTTT. It codes for CASSLPPGTGAGELFF. Together with reference TRBV5-1 and TRBJ2-2, the CDR3 gives the full variable domain: KAGVTQTPRYLIKTRGQQVTLSCSPISGHRSVSWYQQTPGQGLQFLFEYFSETQRNKGNFPGRFSGRQFSNSRSEMNVSTLELGDSALYLCASSLPPGTGAGELFFGEGSRLTVL.

In this sample, this clonotype turned up many times. The library was prepared for alpha chains; this beta chain is a stray read, so its frequency means little. The rearrangement links TRBV11-3 to TRBJ2-1, with 9 nucleotides matching TRBD2. Looked up from germline, CDR1 is SGHNT and CDR2 is YENEEA. The CDR3 totals 15 residues. V shed 4 bases, J shed 4 bases, and the junction held 5 bases outside the gene matches. Here the CDR3 reads CASSSSSGDYNEQFF. For the CDR3, the DNA is TGTGCCAGCAGCTCTTCTAGCGGGGATTACAATGAGCAGTTCTTC.

As concerns this clonotype: Since it is a stray read in a library aimed at alpha chains, this beta chain has a size that is not meaningful. This sequence joins TRBV3-1 and TRBJ2-1; no firm D call. The germline V gene has CDR1 LGHDT and CDR2 YNNKEL (reference sequence). Trimming cost V 0 bases and J 5 bases, with 11 bases left between them. The CDR3 sequence is 15 residues long. CDR3 sequence: CASSQETGRNNEQFF. The CDR3, as DNA: TGTGCCAGCAGCCAAGAGACCGGACGGAACAATGAGCAGTTCTTC.

In its sample, this clonotype ranks as medium-sized. This beta chain turned up in a library designed for alpha chains; as an off-target read, its abundance says little. The V and J genes are TRBV4-2 and TRBJ2-7; 9 bases line up with TRBD2. The CDR3 has 15 residues. From germline, CDR1 is LGHNA and CDR2 YNFKEQ. V lost 4 bases and J lost 0; bases outside the gene matches: 4. The CDR3 loop reads CASSLYSGSSYEQYF. The CDR3 coding sequence is TGTGCCAGCAGCCTATATAGCGGGAGCTCCTACGAGCAGTACTTC.

Comments on this clonotype: The size of this beta chain means little, since it is a stray read in a library made for alpha chains. The V and J genes are TRBV7-8 and TRBJ1-3; 7 bases fit TRBD1. The V and J ends lost 1 base and 3 bases, in that order; junction bases with no gene match: 3. This CDR3 has 15 residues. Per the germline V gene, CDR1 is SGHVS and CDR2 is FQNEAQ. CDR3 region: CASSLVTGSGNTIYF. CDR3 sequence (DNA): TGTGCCAGCAGCTTAGTGACAGGGAGTGGAAACACCATATATTTT. The whole variable domain, filled in from reference TRBV7-8 and TRBJ1-3, reads GAGVSQSPRYKVAKRGQDVALRCDPISGHVSLFWYQQALGQGPEFLTYFQNEAQLDKSGLPSDRFFAERPEGSVSTLKIQRTQQEDSAVYLCASSLVTGSGNTIYFGEGSWLTVV.

This clonotype was seen repeatedly, ten times or more. Since it is a stray read in a library aimed at alpha chains, this beta chain has a size that is not meaningful. The rearrangement joins TRBV19 to TRBJ1-5, with 8 bases that match TRBD1. J lost 7 bases, V lost 5 bases, and 4 bases had no gene match. This CDR3 spans 13 amino acids. Per germline, CDR1 LNHDA and CDR2 SQIVND (reference sequence). Here the CDR3 reads CASSPGGWQPQHF. The CDR3 DNA is TGTGCCAGTAGTCCAGGGGGCTGGCAGCCCCAGCATTTT.

Concerning this clonotype itself: This beta chain turned up in a library designed for alpha chains; as an off-target read, its abundance says little. The chain recombines TRBV3-1 with TRBJ2-5; D possibly matches TRBD1 or TRBD2 (5 bases each). The length of the CDR3 is 15 residues. The germline V and J ends were trimmed by 1 base and 2 bases, with 11 bases remaining between them. CDR1 LGHDT and CDR2 YNNKEL come from the germline V gene (reference sequence). CDR3 loop: CASSQGGAGQETQYF. As DNA, the CDR3 is TGTGCCAGCAGCCAAGGAGGGGCCGGGCAAGAGACCCAGTACTTC.

On this clonotype itself: Within a library made for alpha chains, this beta chain is off target, and its count is uninformative. This chain joins TRBV20-1 and TRBJ2-3; D is undetermined. V was cut by 3 bases and J by 8 bases, with 9 bases left in between. CDR1 DFQATT and CDR2 SNEGSKA come from the germline V gene (reference sequence). The CDR3 length is 11 residues. CDR3 sequence: CSARSALTQYF. The DNA for the CDR3 is TGCAGTGCTAGGTCAGCACTTACGCAGTATTTT.

This clonotype appeared many times. Found in a library prepared for alpha chains, this beta chain is an off-target read, and its abundance has little meaning. The rearrangement links TRBV7-8 to TRBJ2-3; 7 nucleotides align to TRBD1. This CDR3 contains 17 residues. V trimming: 4 bases; J trimming: 2 bases; junction bases outside the gene matches: 12. Germline CDR1 and CDR2: SGHVS and FQNEAQ. The CDR3, as DNA: TGTGCCAGCAGCTCAGGGATCCGAGGGGGCAACACAGATACGCAGTATTTT. Amino acids: CASSSGIRGGNTDTQYF.

This clonotype appeared a few times. Because this beta chain is a stray read in a library intended to capture alpha chains, its abundance should not be given much weight. The chain is built from TRBV7-9 and TRBJ1-2; TRBD1 matches at 7 bases. Germline lookup yields CDR1 SEHNR and CDR2 FQNEAQ (reference sequence). The CDR3 has 13 amino acids. J lost 6 bases, V lost 3 bases, and 4 bases had no gene match. CDR3 in amino acids: CASSFGTGDGYTF. CDR3 nucleotides: TGTGCCAGCAGCTTCGGAACAGGGGATGGCTACACCTTC. Drawing the rest from reference TRBV7-9 and TRBJ1-2, the complete variable domain is DTGVSQNPRHKITKRGQNVTFRCDPISEHNRLYWYRQTLGQGPEFLTYFQNEAQLEKSRLLSDRFSAERPKGSFSTLEIQRTEQGDSAMYLCASSFGTGDGYTFGSGTRLTVV.

This clonotype is labeled as medium-sized. With the library built for alpha chains, this beta chain is off target and its frequency is not meaningful. V gene TRBV2 combines with J gene TRBJ1-1, with TRBD1 matching 8 bases. J gave up 7 bases and V 5 bases, and 18 bases lay outside the gene matches. Germline CDR1 SNHLY, CDR2 FYNNEI. The length of the CDR3 is 17 residues. CDR3 sequence: CASSQEDRASQGDEAFF. CDR3 in DNA: TGTGCCAGCAGTCAAGAGGACAGGGCATCCCAGGGGGATGAAGCTTTCTTT.

A word on this clonotype: This beta chain turned up in a library designed for alpha chains; as an off-target read, its abundance says little. The genes are TRBV3-1 and TRBJ2-2; D unclear. The CDR3 length is 13 residues. Germline CDR1 and CDR2: LGHDT and YNNKEL (reference sequence). The V gene lost 1 base and the J gene lost 4 bases, with 4 bases spanning the gap. The CDR3 coding sequence is TGTGCCAGCAGCCAAGTCCCCACCGGGGAGCTGTTTTTT. It specifies CASSQVPTGELFF.

This clonotype is labeled medium-sized. This beta chain came through as a stray read in a library set up for alpha chains, and its size says little. The chain couples TRBV27 to TRBJ1-2; D is unclear. The CDR3 sequence is 13 residues long. The ends were cut back, 3 bases at V and 2 bases at J, with 7 bases in the middle. The germline gives CDR1 MNHEY, CDR2 SMNVEV (reference sequence). CDR3 in amino acids: CASSFNGNYGYTF. The CDR3 DNA sequence: TGTGCCAGCAGTTTTAATGGGAACTATGGCTACACCTTC.

This clonotype is labeled medium-sized. Within a library made for alpha chains, this beta chain is off target, and its count is uninformative. This chain connects TRBV20-1 to TRBJ2-7; 12 nucleotides match TRBD2. J gave up 2 bases and V 5 bases, and 4 bases lay outside the gene matches. Per germline, CDR1 DFQATT and CDR2 SNEGSKA (reference sequence). The CDR3 runs 14 residues. The CDR3 DNA reads as TGCAGTGCTCTCACTAGCGGGGGGCCCTACGAGCAGTACTTC. It translates to CSALTSGGPYEQYF.

In its sample, this clonotype ranks as medium-sized. A library prepared for alpha chains yielded this beta chain as an off-target read; its size is of little meaning. CDR3 nucleotide sequence: TGCGCCAGCAGCCCCTTTGAGGGACAGGGAAAATCGAATGAGCAGTTCTTC. It yields the protein CASSPFEGQGKSNEQFF. The rearrangement joins TRBV4-1 to TRBJ2-1, with 9 nucleotides matching TRBD1. Trimming cost V 4 bases and J 7 bases; bases outside gene matches: 14. The CDR3 consists of 17 residues. Germline V gene sequence: CDR1 MGHRA, CDR2 YSYEKL.

This clonotype ranks as medium-sized. With the library built for alpha chains, this beta chain is off target and its frequency is not meaningful. V is TRBV11-2 and J is TRBJ2-1, with D unresolved. Germline CDR1 SGHAT, CDR2 FQNNGV. The ends were cut back, 4 bases at V and 13 bases at J, with 11 bases in the middle. CDR3 length: 11 amino acids. The CDR3 nucleotides read TGTGCCAGCAGCTCCCACGACGCCCAGTTCTTC. This sequence encodes CASSSHDAQFF.

Concerning this clonotype: This beta chain came through as a stray read in a library set up for alpha chains, and its size says little. This chain uses TRBV7-3 with TRBJ2-5, with D unclear. The CDR3 is 14 residues long. Germline V CDR1 and CDR2: SGHTA, FQGTGA. V lost 3 bases, J lost 5 bases, and 13 bases lay in between. CDR3 sequence: CASSFQASSETQYF. The CDR3 DNA follows: TGTGCCAGCAGCTTTCAGGCCTCGTCGGAGACCCAGTACTTC.

This clonotype rates as medium-sized. This beta chain is a stray sequence in a library constructed for alpha chains; its clone size is not meaningful. The chain links TRBV5-1 to TRBJ2-4; 7 bases align to TRBD1. Germline V gene lookup returns CDR1 SGHRS and CDR2 YFSETQ. The CDR3 extends over 15 amino acids. V lost 4 bases and J lost 1; bases outside the gene matches: 5. CDR3 protein: CASSQDRAAKNIQYF. In nucleotides, the CDR3 is TGCGCCAGCAGCCAAGACAGGGCGGCCAAAAACATTCAGTACTTC.

By sample fraction, this clonotype is medium-sized (0.01 to 0.1%). This beta chain lies outside the target of a library built for alpha chains; its clone size means little. The chain joins TRBV29-1 to TRBJ2-1; weak D call: TRBD1 (5 bases). Germline loops: CDR1 SQVTM, CDR2 ANQGSEA. The CDR3 loop spans 14 amino acids. V lost 7 bases to trimming and J lost 7 bases, with 20 bases between them. The CDR3 loop is CSARRQYLKNEQFF. The CDR3 DNA reads TGCAGCGCTCGAAGACAGTACCTAAAGAATGAGCAGTTCTTC.

About this clonotype itself: This beta chain is a stray sequence in a library constructed for alpha chains; its clone size is not meaningful. This chain joins TRBV2 and TRBJ1-5; TRBD1 aligns across 9 bases. The CDR3 sequence is 15 residues long. Per the germline V gene, CDR1 is SNHLY and CDR2 is FYNNEI. V shed 2 bases and J 4 bases; nucleotides not matched to a gene: 3. Here the CDR3 reads CASSERQGGNQPQHF. The CDR3 region has the DNA TGTGCCAGCAGTGAAAGACAGGGGGGGAATCAGCCCCAGCATTTT.

This clonotype was seen many times. For a library built for alpha chains, this beta chain is a stray read; little rests on its size. The chain combines TRBV7-4 with TRBJ2-1; 7 bases map to TRBD2. Trimming removed 4 bases from V and 4 bases from J; junction bases left unmatched: 13. CDR3 size: 17 residues. In germline, CDR1 is SGHVT, CDR2 SQSDAQ. The CDR3 here is CASSSAAGQREYNEQFF. In DNA form, the CDR3 reads TGTGCCAGCAGCTCGGCCGCGGGCCAGCGGGAATACAATGAGCAGTTCTTC. The full variable domain, with the rest looked up from reference TRBV7-4 and TRBJ2-1, is GAGVSQSPRYKVAKRGRDVALRCDSISGHVTLYWYRQTLGQGSEVLTYSQSDAQRDKSGRPSGRFSAERPERSVSTLKIQRTEQGDSAVYLCASSSAAGQREYNEQFFGPGTRLTVL.

In this sample, this clonotype turned up many times. This beta chain appears as a stray read in a library generated for alpha chains; its size is not informative. The chain employs TRBV12-3 or TRBV12-4 and TRBJ1-5, with D possibly TRBD1 on 5 matching bases. The CDR3 runs 16 residues. Deletions cut 3 bases from V and 6 bases from J, with 18 bases between. As DNA, the CDR3 is TGTGCCAGCAGTTTCGCCGGGACTCAGAACGGTCAGCCCCAGCATTTT. Its translation: CASSFAGTQNGQPQHF.

This clonotype was seen more than once but under ten times. This beta chain is a stray sequence in a library constructed for alpha chains; its clone size is not meaningful. The chain links TRBV27 to TRBJ1-1; D call uncertain. Germline CDR1 reads MNHEY; CDR2 reads SMNVEV (reference sequence). The CDR3 spans 16 residues. V was clipped by 5 bases and J by 0 bases, with 16 bases between them. Here the CDR3 DNA reads TGTGCCAGCAGTCCGGGAATCGGACGGATGAACACTGAAGCTTTCTTT. It is translated as CASSPGIGRMNTEAFF.

This clonotype is categorized as medium-sized. This beta chain is a stray read from a library made for alpha chains; its abundance is not meaningful. The chain couples TRBV28 to TRBJ1-1, with no clear D. Trimming left V 2 bases short and J 3 bases short, with 4 bases between. The germline V gene encodes CDR1 MDHEN and CDR2 SYDVKM. The CDR3 extends over 12 amino acids. The CDR3 bases are TGTGCCAGCAGTTTAGGGGACACTGAAGCTTTCTTT. Protein sequence: CASSLGDTEAFF.